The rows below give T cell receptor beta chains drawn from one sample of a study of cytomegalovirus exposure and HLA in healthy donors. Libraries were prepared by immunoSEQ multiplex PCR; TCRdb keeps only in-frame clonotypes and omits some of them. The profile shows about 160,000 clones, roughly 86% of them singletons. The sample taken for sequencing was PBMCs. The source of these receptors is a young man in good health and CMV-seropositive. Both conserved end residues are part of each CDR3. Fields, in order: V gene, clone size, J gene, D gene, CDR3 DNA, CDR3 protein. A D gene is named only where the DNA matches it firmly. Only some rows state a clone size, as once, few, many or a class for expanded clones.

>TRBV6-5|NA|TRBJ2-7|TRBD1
TGTGCCAGCAGTTACTACCAGGGGGAGACCTACGAGCAGTACTTC
CASSYYQGETYEQYF
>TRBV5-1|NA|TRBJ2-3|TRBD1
TGCGCCAGCAGCTTGGCCTCCGGGACAGGGGTGGGAGATACGCAGTATTTT
CASSLASGTGVGDTQYF
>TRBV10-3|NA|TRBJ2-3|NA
TGTGCCATCAGTGATAGCGGATACGTCACAGATACGCAGTATTTT
CAISDSGYVTDTQYF
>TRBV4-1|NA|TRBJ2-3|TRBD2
TGCGCCAGCAGCCGGGGGGGGGAGTTAGATACGCAGTATTTT
CASSRGGELDTQYF
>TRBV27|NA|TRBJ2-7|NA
TGTGCCAGCAGTTCTATAGGAGGGGATGCCAACGAGCAGTACTTC
CASSSIGGDANEQYF
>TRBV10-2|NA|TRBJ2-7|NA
TGCGCCACCCAGGACACGACCTACGAGCAGTACTTC
CATQDTTYEQYF
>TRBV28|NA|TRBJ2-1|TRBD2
TGTGCCAGCAGTTTAGTTGGGACTACGCAGTTCTTC
CASSLVGTTQFF
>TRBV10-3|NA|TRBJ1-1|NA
TGTGCCATCAGTGAGTTGGGGGGAGCGAACACTGAAGCTTTCTTT
CAISELGGANTEAFF
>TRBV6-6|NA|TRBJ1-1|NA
TGTGCCAGCAGCCCCTTTTCGAACACTGAAGCTTTCTTT
CASSPFSNTEAFF
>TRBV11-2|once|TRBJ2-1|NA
TGTGCCAGCAGCCCCACCAGGGGAAAGAATGAGCAGTTCTTC
CASSPTRGKNEQFF
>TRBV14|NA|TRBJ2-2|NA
TGTGCCAGCAGCGGCCGCGAATCTAGTGGGCTGTTTTTT
CASSGRESSGLFF
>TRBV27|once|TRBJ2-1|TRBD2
TGTGCCAGCAGCCTAGCGGGAGGGTTCGATGAGCAGTTCTTC
CASSLAGGFDEQFF
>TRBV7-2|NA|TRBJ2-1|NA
TGTGCCAGCAGCTTGGGCGCGGGATTTCCCTACAATGAGCAGTTCTTC
CASSLGAGFPYNEQFF
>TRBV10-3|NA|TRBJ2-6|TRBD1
TGTGCCATCAGTGGGACAGGAAAGACTGGGGCCAACGTCCTGACTTTC
CAISGTGKTGANVLTF
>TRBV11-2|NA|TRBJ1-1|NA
TGTGCCAGCAGCTCGGCGCGAATCAGGGTAACGAACACTGAAGCTTTCTTT
CASSSARIRVTNTEAFF
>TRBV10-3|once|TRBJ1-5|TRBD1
TGTGCCATCAGTGAGTCGGGACAGGGTAGCAATCAGCCCCAGCATTTT
CAISESGQGSNQPQHF
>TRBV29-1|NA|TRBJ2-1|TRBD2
TGCAGCGCCGGGGGGATGAGGGATGAGCAGTTCTTC
CSAGGMRDEQFF
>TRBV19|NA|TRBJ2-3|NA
TGTGCCAGTAGTATAGTGAACGGGAGAGAGACAGATACGCAGTATTTT
CASSIVNGRETDTQYF
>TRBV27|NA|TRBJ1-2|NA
TGTGCCAGCAGTTTGGCGGGCAACTATGGCTACACCTTC
CASSLAGNYGYTF
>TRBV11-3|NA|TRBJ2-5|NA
TGTGCCAGCAGCTTAGCGTACATCGCCCAAGAGACCCAGTACTTC
CASSLAYIAQETQYF
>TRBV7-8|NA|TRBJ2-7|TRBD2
TGTGCCAGCAGCGCGGGAGAATTCTACGAGCAGTACTTC
CASSAGEFYEQYF
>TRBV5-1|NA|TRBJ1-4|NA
TGCGCCAGCAGCTTGGCGGCAACTAATGAAAAACTGTTTTTT
CASSLAATNEKLFF
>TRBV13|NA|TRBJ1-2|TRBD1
TGTGCCAGCAGCTTAGGCCTTCACAGGGGGCCGGATGGCTACACCTTC
CASSLGLHRGPDGYTF
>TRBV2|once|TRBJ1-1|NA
TGTGCCAGCAGGGGGCAGGCGGTCACTGAAGCTTTCTTT
CASRGQAVTEAFF
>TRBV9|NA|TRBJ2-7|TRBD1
TGTGCCAGCAGCCCCAGGACAGGGGGCTACGAGCAGTACTTC
CASSPRTGGYEQYF
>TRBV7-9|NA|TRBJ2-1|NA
TGTGCCAGCAGCTTATTTTCAACTCTAGAGGGCAATGAGCAGTTCTTC
CASSLFSTLEGNEQFF
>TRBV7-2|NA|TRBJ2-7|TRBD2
TGTGCCAGCACCCCGGATAGCGGGAATGGGTACGAGCAGTACTTC
CASTPDSGNGYEQYF
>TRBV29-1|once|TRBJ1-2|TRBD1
TGCAGCGCCGGCAGGGGGCTGGGCTATGGCTACACCTTC
CSAGRGLGYGYTF
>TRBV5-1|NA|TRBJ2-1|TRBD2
TGCGCCAGCAGCTTAACGTCTAGCGGGAGGAATGAGCAGTTCTTC
CASSLTSSGRNEQFF
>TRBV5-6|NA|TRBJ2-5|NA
TGTGCCAGCAGCCTCTACAGGGTCAAAGGGGAGACCCAGTACTTC
CASSLYRVKGETQYF
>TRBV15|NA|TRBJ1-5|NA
TGTGCCACCAGCAGAGATCGCCGGTTTCAGCCCCAGCATTTT
CATSRDRRFQPQHF
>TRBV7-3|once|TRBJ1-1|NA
TGTGCCAGCAGCCTAAGTAGTGGGAACACTGAAGCTTTCTTT
CASSLSSGNTEAFF
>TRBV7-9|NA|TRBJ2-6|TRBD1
TGTGCCAGCAGCTTGGGACAGGGCTCTGGGGCCAACGTCCTGACTTTC
CASSLGQGSGANVLTF
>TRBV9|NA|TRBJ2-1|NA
TGTGCCAGCGGAAGGGGGAAGGATAACTACAATGAGCAGTTCTTC
CASGRGKDNYNEQFF
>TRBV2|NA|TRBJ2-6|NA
TGTGCCAGCAGTCTTTCCCTCCCTGGGGCCAACGTCCTGACTTTC
CASSLSLPGANVLTF
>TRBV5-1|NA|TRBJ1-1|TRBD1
TGCGCCAGCAGCGCCGGGGGACAGGCGAACACTGAAGCTTTCTTT
CASSAGGQANTEAFF
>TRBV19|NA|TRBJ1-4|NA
TGTGCCAGTAGTCGAAGGGGGTATAATGAAAAACTGTTTTTT
CASSRRGYNEKLFF
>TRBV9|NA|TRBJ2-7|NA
TGTGCCAGCAGCGTAGATCGGGGGAGGATTGGCGAGCAGTACTTC
CASSVDRGRIGEQYF
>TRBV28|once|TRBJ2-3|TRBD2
TGTGCCAGCAACTTTAAGAGGACTAGCATCGACACAGATACGCAGTATTTT
CASNFKRTSIDTDTQYF
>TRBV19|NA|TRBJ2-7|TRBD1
TGTGCCAGTCGCGGACAGGGGATCTACGAGCAGTACTTC
CASRGQGIYEQYF
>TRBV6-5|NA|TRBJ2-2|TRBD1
TGTGCCAGCAGCGGACAGGGGCCCGGGGAGCTGTTTTTT
CASSGQGPGELFF
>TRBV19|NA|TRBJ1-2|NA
TGTGCCAGTAGTATCGGGGTTTACTATGGCTACACCTTC
CASSIGVYYGYTF
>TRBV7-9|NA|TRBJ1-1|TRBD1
TGTGCCAGCAGCCCCGGACAGGGACTGAACACTGAAGCTTTCTTT
CASSPGQGLNTEAFF
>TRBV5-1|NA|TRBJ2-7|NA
TGCGCCAGCAGCTTGCTCCCACGGGGCTCCTACGAGCAGTACTTC
CASSLLPRGSYEQYF
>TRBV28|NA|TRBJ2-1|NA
TGTGCCAGCAGTTTCTCGGGGTACGGCAATGAGCAGTTCTTC
CASSFSGYGNEQFF
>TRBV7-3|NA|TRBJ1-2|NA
TGTGCCAGCAGCCCCGGGGGGGGAACCCAAGGAGGCTACACCTTC
CASSPGGGTQGGYTF
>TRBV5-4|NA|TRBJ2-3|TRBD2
TGTGCCAGCAGCTTGGGACTAGCGGGAGGAACAGATACGCAGTATTTT
CASSLGLAGGTDTQYF
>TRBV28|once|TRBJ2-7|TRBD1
TGTGCCAGCAGTTTAGGCGGGACAGGGGGTAGGTACGAGCAGTACTTC
CASSLGGTGGRYEQYF
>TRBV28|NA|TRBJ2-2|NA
TGTGCCAGCAGTTTCCTTAACTTGAACACCGGGGAGCTGTTTTTT
CASSFLNLNTGELFF
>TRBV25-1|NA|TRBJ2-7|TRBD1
TGTGCCAGCAGTGAGAGGGGAGACAGGGGGCCCTACGAGCAGTACTTC
CASSERGDRGPYEQYF
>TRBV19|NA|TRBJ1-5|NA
TGTGCCAGTAGTATACCGAGTTCCGGGGATAGCAATCAGCCCCAGCATTTT
CASSIPSSGDSNQPQHF
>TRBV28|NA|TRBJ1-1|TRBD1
TGTGCCAGCAGACTTGGACAGGGGAACACTGAAGCTTTCTTT
CASRLGQGNTEAFF